Below, 4 T cell receptor beta chains from the same sample are listed, as sequenced in a study of blood T cell repertoires in COVID-19. The data were produced by immunoSEQ multiplex PCR, yet TCRdb's version contains in-frame clones alone and is incomplete. The sample has 75,000 or so clones, 88% seen once. Sequencing input: peripheral blood. The source of these receptors is a man between 65 and 85 years old with acute or convalescent COVID-19.

V gene TRBV14 combines with J gene TRBJ2-7, with 8 nucleotides matching TRBD2. This CDR3 has 19 residues. The germline gives CDR1 SGHDN, CDR2 FVKESK. The V and J ends lost 1 base and 2 bases, in that order; junction bases with no gene match: 16. The CDR3 region is CASSQALTLKRESTYEQYF. CDR3 sequence (DNA): TGTGCCAGCAGCCAAGCGTTAACATTAAAGCGGGAGTCGACCTACGAGCAGTACTTC. Full variable domain (remainder filled in from reference TRBV14 and TRBJ2-7): EAGVTQFPSHSVIEKGQTVTLRCDPISGHDNLYWYRRVMGKEIKFLLHFVKESKQDESGMPNNRFLAERTGGTYSTLKVQPAELEDSGVYFCASSQALTLKRESTYEQYFGPGTRLTVT.

The chain couples TRBV28 to TRBJ2-7, with a tentative D call TRBD1 (6 bases). V lost 6 bases and J 0 bases, leaving 18 bases between the germline ends. Germline V CDR1 and CDR2: MDHEN, SYDVKM. The CDR3 is made up of 16 amino acids. This CDR3 reads CASSWGYGQSSYEQYF. The CDR3 DNA reads TGTGCCAGCAGCTGGGGTTACGGACAGAGCTCCTACGAGCAGTACTTC.

The J gene is TRBJ2-1, the V gene TRBV30, with 9 nucleotides matching TRBD2. After removal of 5 bases from V and 0 bases from J, the junction contained 14 bases not matched to a gene. The germline V gene has CDR1 GTSNPN and CDR2 SVGIG (reference sequence). The length of the CDR3 is 18 residues. The CDR3 DNA reads as TGTGCCTGGGAGTCGGGCAGCGGGGGGTTGAGCTCCTACAATGAGCAGTTCTTC. Amino acid sequence: CAWESGSGGLSSYNEQFF.

This chain links TRBV2 with TRBJ2-1; 8 nucleotides align to TRBD1. Germline V gene data show CDR1 as SNHLY and CDR2 as FYNNEI. V gave up 5 bases and J gave up 7 bases; unmatched junction bases: 7. The CDR3 consists of 14 residues. The CDR3: CASSSRTGRNEQFF. The CDR3 region has the DNA TGTGCCAGCAGTTCGAGGACAGGGAGGAATGAGCAGTTCTTC.